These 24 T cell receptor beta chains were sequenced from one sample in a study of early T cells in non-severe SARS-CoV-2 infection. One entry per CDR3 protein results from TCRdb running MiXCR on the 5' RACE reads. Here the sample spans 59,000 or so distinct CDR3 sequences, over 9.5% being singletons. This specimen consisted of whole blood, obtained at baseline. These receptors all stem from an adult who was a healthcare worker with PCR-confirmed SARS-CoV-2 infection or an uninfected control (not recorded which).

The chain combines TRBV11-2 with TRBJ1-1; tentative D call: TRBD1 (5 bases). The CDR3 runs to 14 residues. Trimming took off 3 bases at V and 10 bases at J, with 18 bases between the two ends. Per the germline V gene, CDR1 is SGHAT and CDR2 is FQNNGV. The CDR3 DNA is TGTGCCAGCAGCTTTCTGAGACAGAATCTTCGAGCTTTCTTT. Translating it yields CASSFLRQNLRAFF. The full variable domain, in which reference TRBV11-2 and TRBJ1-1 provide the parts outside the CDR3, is EAGVAQSPRYKIIEKRQSVAFWCNPISGHATLYWYQQILGQGPKLLIQFQNNGVVDDSQLPKDRFSAERLKGVDSTLKIQPAKLEDSAVYLCASSFLRQNLRAFFGQGTRLTVV.

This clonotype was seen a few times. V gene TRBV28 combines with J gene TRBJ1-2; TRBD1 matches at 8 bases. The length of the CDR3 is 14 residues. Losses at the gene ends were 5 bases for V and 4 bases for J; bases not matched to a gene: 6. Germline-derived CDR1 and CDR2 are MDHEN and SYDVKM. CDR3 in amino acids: CASSPRTGFYGYTF. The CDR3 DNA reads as TGTGCCAGCAGTCCTCGGACAGGGTTCTATGGCTACACCTTC.

CDR3 DNA sequence: TGTGCCAGCAGCCCCACTAGCGGGATGTTCAATGAGCAGTTCTTC. Translated, it gives CASSPTSGMFNEQFF. The genes are TRBV11-2 and TRBJ2-1, with TRBD2 identical over 10 bases. Germline assignment: CDR1 SGHAT and CDR2 FQNNGV. The V and J ends lost 5 bases and 6 bases, in that order; junction bases with no gene match: 7. The CDR3 contains 15 residues.

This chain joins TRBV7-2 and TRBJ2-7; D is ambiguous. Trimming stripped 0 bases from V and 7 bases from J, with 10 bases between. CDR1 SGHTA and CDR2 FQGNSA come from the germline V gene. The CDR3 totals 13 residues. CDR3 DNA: TGTGCCAGCAGCTTAGCGCGGTGGCAGGAGCAGTACTTC. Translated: CASSLARWQEQYF.

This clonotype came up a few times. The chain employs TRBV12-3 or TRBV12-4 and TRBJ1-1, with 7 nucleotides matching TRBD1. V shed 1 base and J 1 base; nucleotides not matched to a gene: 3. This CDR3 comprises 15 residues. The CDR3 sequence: CASSLGPGGNTEAFF. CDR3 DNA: TGTGCCAGCAGTTTAGGTCCAGGGGGGAACACTGAAGCTTTCTTT.

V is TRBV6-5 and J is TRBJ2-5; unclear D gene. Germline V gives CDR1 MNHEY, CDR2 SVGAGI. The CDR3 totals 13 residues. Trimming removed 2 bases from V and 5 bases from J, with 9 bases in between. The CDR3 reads CASSYTLGETQYF. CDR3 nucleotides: TGTGCCAGCAGTTACACCCTGGGGGAGACCCAGTACTTC.

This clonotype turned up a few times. The CDR3 is CSASLAGATGYEQYF. DNA of the CDR3: TGCAGTGCTAGCCTAGCGGGAGCAACTGGCTACGAGCAGTACTTC. The chain carries TRBV20-1 and TRBJ2-7; 10 bases align to TRBD2. The germline CDR1 and CDR2 sequences are DFQATT and SNEGSKA (reference sequence). The CDR3 is 15 amino acids. Trimming at V came to 3 bases and at J to 3 bases, leaving 8 bases not matched to a gene.

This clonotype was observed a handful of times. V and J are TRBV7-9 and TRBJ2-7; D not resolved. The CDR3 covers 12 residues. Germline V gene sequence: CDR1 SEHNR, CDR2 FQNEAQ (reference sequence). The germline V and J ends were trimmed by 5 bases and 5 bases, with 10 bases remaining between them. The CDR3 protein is CASSTVEDEQYF. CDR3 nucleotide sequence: TGTGCCAGCAGCACAGTCGAGGACGAGCAGTACTTC. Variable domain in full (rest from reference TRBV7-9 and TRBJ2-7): DTGVSQNPRHKITKRGQNVTFRCDPISEHNRLYWYRQTLGQGPEFLTYFQNEAQLEKSRLLSDRFSAERPKGSFSTLEIQRTEQGDSAMYLCASSTVEDEQYFGPGTRLTVT.

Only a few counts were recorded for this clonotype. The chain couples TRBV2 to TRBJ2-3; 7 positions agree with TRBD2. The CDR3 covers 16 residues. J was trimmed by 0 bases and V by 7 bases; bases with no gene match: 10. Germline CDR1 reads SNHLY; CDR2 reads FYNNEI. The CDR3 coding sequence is TGTGCCAGCATCCCCGGGCGGGGGAGTAGCACAGATACGCAGTATTTT. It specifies CASIPGRGSSTDTQYF.

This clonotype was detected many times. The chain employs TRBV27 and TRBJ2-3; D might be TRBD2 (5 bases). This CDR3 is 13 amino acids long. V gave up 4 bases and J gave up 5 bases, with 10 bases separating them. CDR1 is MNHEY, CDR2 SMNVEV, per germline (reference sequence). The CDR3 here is CASSYLSGDTQYF. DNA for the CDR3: TGTGCCAGCAGTTATCTCAGCGGAGATACGCAGTATTTT.

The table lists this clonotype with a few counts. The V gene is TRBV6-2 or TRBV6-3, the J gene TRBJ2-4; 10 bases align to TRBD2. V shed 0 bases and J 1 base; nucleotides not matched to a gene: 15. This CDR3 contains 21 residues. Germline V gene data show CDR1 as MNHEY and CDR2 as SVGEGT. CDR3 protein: CASSYSGLAGEVWSAKNIQYF. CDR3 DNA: TGTGCCAGCAGTTACTCCGGTCTAGCGGGAGAAGTGTGGTCGGCCAAAAACATTCAGTACTTC.

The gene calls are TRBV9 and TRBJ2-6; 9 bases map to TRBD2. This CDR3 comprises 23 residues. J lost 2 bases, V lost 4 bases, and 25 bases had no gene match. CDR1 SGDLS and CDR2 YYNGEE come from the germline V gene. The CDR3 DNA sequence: TGTGCCAGCAGCCCCTATCGAGGGGGACTAGCTTATAGTTTCACCCCTGGGGCCAACGTCCTGACTTTC. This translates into CASSPYRGGLAYSFTPGANVLTF.

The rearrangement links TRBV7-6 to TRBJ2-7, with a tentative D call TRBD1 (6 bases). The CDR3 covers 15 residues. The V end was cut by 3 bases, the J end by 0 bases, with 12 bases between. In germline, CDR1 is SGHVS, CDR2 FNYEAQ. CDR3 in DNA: TGTGCCAGCAGCTTTGAGTCGGACAGCTCCTACGAGCAGTACTTC. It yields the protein CASSFESDSSYEQYF.

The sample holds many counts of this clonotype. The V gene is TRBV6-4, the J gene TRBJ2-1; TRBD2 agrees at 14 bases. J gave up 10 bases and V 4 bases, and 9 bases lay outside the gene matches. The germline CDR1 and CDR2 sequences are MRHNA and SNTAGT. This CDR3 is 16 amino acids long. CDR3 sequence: CASSAGLAGGGGEQFF. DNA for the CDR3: TGTGCCAGCAGTGCAGGACTAGCGGGAGGAGGTGGGGAGCAGTTCTTC.

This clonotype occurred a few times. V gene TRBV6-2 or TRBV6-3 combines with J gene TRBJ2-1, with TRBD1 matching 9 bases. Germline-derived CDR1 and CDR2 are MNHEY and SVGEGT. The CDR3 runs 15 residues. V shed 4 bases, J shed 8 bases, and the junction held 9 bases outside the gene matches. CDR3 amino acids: CASSSGQGATDEQFF. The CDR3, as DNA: TGTGCCAGCAGTTCGGGACAGGGAGCGACCGATGAGCAGTTCTTC.

The chain's CDR3 is CSARRTDRGINTEAFF. The CDR3 bases are TGCAGTGCTAGACGAACGGACAGGGGGATAAACACTGAAGCTTTCTTT. The V call is TRBV20-1, the J call TRBJ1-1, with 10 bases lining up with TRBD1. Germline V gene sequence: CDR1 DFQATT, CDR2 SNEGSKA (reference sequence). The ends lost 2 bases at V and 2 bases at J; junction bases unmatched: 8. The CDR3 loop spans 16 amino acids.

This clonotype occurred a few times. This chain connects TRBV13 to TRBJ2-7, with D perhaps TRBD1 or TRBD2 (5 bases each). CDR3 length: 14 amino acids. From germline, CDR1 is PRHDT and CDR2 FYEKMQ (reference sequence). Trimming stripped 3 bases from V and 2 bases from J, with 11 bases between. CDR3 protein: CASSFLEGPYEQYF. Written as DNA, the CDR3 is TGTGCCAGCAGCTTTCTCGAGGGACCCTACGAGCAGTACTTC. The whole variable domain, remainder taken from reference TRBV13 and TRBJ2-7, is AAGVIQSPRHLIKEKRETATLKCYPIPRHDTVYWYQQGPGQDPQFLISFYEKMQSDKGSIPDRFSAQQFSDYHSELNMSSLELGDSALYFCASSFLEGPYEQYFGPGTRLTVT.

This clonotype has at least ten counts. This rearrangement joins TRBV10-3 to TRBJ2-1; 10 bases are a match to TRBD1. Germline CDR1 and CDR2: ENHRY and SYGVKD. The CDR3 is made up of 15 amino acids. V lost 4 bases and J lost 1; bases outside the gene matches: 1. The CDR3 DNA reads TGTGCCATCAGTGGGACAGGGGGGTCCTACAATGAGCAGTTCTTC. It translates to CAISGTGGSYNEQFF.

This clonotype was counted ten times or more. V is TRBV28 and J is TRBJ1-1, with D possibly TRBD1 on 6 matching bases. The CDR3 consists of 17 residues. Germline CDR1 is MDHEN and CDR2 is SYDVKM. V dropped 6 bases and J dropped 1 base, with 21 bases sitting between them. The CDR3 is CASSKTGFKKGNTEAFF. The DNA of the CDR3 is TGTGCCAGCAGCAAAACAGGGTTTAAGAAGGGGAACACTGAAGCTTTCTTT.

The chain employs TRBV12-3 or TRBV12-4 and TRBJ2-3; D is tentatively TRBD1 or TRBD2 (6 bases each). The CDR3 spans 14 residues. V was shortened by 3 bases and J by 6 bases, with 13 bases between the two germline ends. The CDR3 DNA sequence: TGTGCCAGCAGTTTTCGGGGGCAAGAGGATACGCAGTATTTT. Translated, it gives CASSFRGQEDTQYF.

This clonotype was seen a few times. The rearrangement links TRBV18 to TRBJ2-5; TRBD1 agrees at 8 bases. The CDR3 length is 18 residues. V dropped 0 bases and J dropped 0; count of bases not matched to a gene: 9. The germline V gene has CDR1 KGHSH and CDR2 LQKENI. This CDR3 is CASSPPRRGTGHQETQYF. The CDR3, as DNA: TGTGCCAGCTCACCACCAAGGCGCGGGACAGGCCACCAAGAGACCCAGTACTTC.

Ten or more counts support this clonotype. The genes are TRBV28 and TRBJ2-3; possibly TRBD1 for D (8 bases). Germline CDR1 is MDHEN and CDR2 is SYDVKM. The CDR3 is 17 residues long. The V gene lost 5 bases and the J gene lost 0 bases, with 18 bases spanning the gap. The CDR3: CASSAPGGDRSTDTQYF. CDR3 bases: TGTGCCAGCAGTGCCCCAGGGGGGGACAGGAGCACAGATACGCAGTATTTT.

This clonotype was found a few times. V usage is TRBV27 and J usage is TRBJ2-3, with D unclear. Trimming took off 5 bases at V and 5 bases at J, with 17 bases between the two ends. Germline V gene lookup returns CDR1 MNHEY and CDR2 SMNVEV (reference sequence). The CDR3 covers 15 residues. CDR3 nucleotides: TGTGCCAGCAGTCGCTGGGCTTCACTTGGAGATACGCAGTATTTT. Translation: CASSRWASLGDTQYF.

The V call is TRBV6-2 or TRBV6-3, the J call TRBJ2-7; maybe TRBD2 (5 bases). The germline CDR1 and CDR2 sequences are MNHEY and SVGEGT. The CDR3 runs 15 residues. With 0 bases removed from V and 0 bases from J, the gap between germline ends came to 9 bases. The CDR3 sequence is CASSYSSSASYEQYF. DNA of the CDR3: TGTGCCAGCAGTTACTCGAGTAGCGCCTCCTACGAGCAGTACTTC.